This T cell receptor beta chain was sequenced during a study of identical twins. This clonotype was picked up many times. The antigen is unknown. Trimming took 4 bases from V and 3 from J, leaving 9 bases between them. The CDR3 covers 12 residues. Per the germline V gene, CDR1 is SQVTM and CDR2 is ANQGSEA. Study outcomes and limitations: Models underestimated how often monozygotic twins shared out-of-frame TCR alpha. A lower insertion count was a feature of abundant cord blood beta clonotypes, with no such feature in memory repertoires. Because invariant MAIT and iNKT cells could be present, zero-insertion analyses could be partly confounded. Sequences that were out-of-frame, alpha and twin-shared displayed an excess of low generation probability.

TCRdb reanalysed the 5' RACE reads using MiXCR and keeps one entry per CDR3 protein. The sample has roughly 710,000 distinct CDR3 sequences, 5.5% to 6.5% seen once. The origin of this receptor is a man between 18 and 29 years old in good health. Sequencing was carried out using naive T cells sorted from blood. V and J are TRBV29-1 and TRBJ1-2, with a tentative D call TRBD1 (6 bases). CDR3 sequence: CSVGNRDYGYTF. The DNA for the CDR3 is TGCAGCGTTGGGAACAGGGACTATGGCTACACCTTC.